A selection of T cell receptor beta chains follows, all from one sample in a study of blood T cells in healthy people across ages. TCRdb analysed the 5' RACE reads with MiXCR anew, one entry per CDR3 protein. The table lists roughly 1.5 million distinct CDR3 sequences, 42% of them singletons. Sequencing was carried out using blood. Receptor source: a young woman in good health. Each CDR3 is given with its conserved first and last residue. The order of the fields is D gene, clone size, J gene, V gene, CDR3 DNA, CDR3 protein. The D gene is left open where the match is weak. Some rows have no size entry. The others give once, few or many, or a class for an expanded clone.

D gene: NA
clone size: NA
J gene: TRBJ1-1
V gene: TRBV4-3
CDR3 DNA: TGCGCCAGCAGCCAAATGCAGTTGGCGAACACTGAAGCTTTCTTT
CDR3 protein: CASSQMQLANTEAFF

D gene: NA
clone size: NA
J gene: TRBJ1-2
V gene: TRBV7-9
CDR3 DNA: TGTGCCAGCTCACCACGGGACCGACCTAACTATGGCTACACCTTC
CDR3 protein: CASSPRDRPNYGYTF

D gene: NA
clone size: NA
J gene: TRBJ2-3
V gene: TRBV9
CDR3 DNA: TGTGCCAGCAGCCCGGGCCAAGGGCAGAGTACAGATACGCAGTATTTT
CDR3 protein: CASSPGQGQSTDTQYF

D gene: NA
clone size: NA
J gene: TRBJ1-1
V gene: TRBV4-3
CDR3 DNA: TGCGCCAGCAGCCAGGACACTTTTAACACTGAAGCTTTCTTT
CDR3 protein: CASSQDTFNTEAFF

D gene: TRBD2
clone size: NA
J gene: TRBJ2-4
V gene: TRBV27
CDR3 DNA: TGTGCCAGCAGTTCGCCCCGACCCGGGACTAGCTTCCTCCCCTTTATGAACATTCAGTACTTC
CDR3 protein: CASSSPRPGTSFLPFMNIQYF

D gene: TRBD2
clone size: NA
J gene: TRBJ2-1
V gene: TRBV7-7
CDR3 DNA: TGTGCTAGCAGTCCAATTGGACTAGCGGGGGGCTCCTACAATGAGCAGTTCTTC
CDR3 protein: CASSPIGLAGGSYNEQFF

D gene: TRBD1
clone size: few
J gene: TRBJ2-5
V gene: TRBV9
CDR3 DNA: TGTGCCAGCAGCGATAAAGAGGTCAGGGGGCTCCGTGAGACCCAGTACTTC
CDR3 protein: CASSDKEVRGLRETQYF

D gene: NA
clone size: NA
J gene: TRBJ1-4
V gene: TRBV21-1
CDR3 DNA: TGTGCCAGCAGCAATCGGCAGGGGCCCCCTAATGAAAAACTGTTTTTT
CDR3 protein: CASSNRQGPPNEKLFF

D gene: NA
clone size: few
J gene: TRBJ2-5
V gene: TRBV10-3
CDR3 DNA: TGTGCCATCAGTGAATTAGGGATCCAAGAGACCCAGTACTTC
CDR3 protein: CAISELGIQETQYF

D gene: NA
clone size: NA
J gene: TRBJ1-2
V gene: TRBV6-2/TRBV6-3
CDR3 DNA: TGTGCCAGCAGTTACAGCGGGAACAGGGTCGTCATCTATGGCTACACCTTC
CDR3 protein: CASSYSGNRVVIYGYTF

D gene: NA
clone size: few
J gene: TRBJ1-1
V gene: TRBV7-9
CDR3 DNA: TGTGCCAGCAGTCTCGTCGGGGGGTTGAACACTGAAGCTTTCTTT
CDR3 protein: CASSLVGGLNTEAFF

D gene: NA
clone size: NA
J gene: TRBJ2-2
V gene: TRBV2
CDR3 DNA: TGTGCCAGCAGTGTTGGGCAAGGGAACACCGGGGAGCTGTTTTTT
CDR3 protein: CASSVGQGNTGELFF

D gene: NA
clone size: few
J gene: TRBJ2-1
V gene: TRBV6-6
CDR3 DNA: TGTGCCAGCAGTTACAGAGGGGGGAACTACAATGAGCAGTTCTTC
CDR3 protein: CASSYRGGNYNEQFF

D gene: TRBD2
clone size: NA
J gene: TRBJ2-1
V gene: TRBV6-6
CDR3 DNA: TGTGCCAGCAGTTACTCTAGCGGGGGCAGCAATGAGCAGTTCTTC
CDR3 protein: CASSYSSGGSNEQFF

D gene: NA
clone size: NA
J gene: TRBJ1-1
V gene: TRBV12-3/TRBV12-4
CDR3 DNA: TGTGCCAGCAGTTGGGATGGTCAGAACACTGAAGCTTTCTTT
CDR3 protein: CASSWDGQNTEAFF

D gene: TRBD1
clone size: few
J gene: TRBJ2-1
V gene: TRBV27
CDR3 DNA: TGTGCCATTGCTTCTGGGACAGGGTCCTACAATGAGCAGTTCTTC
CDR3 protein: CAIASGTGSYNEQFF

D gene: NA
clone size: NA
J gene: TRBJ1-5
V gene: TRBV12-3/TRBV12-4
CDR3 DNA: TGTGCCAGCAGCACTGCATGGGATCAGCCCCAGCATTTT
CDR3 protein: CASSTAWDQPQHF

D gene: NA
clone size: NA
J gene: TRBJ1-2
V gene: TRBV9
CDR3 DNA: TGTGCCGGCAGCGTAGCCGGGGGACGGGATGGCTACACCTTC
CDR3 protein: CAGSVAGGRDGYTF

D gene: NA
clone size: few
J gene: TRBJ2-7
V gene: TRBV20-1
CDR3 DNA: TGCAGTGCTAGAGTATTTATACCGATACCCTGGACGGAGTACTACGAGCAGTACTTC
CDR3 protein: CSARVFIPIPWTEYYEQYF

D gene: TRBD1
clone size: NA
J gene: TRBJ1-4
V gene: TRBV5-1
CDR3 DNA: TGCGCCACCCCGGGACAGGAGAAGGAAAAACTGTTTTTT
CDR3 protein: CATPGQEKEKLFF

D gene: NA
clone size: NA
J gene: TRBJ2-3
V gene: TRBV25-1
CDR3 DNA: TGTGCCAGCACAAACGCAGATACGCAGTATTTT
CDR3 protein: CASTNADTQYF

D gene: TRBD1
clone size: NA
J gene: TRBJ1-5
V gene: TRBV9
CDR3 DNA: TGTGCCAGCAGCGCCTCCGGGACAGGGAGTCAGCCCCAGCATTTT
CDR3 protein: CASSASGTGSQPQHF

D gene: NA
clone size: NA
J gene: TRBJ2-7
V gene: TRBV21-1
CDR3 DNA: TGTGCCAGCAGCAAAGGACCGATCTCGTACTTC
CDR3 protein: CASSKGPISYF

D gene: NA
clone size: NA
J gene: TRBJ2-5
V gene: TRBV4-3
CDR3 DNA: TGCGCCAGCAGCCAAGATTGGGCGCCTCAAGAGACCCAGTACTTC
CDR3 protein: CASSQDWAPQETQYF

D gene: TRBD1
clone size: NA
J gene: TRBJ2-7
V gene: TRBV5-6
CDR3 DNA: TGTGCCAGCAGCTTGAAACAGGGGTATTACGAGCAGTACTTC
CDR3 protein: CASSLKQGYYEQYF

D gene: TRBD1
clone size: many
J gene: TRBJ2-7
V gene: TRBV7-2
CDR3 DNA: TGTGCCAGCAGCCTCGGACAGGGAAGGACCTACGAGCAGTACTTC
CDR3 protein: CASSLGQGRTYEQYF

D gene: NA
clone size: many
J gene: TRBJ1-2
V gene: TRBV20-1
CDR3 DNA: TGCAGTGCTAGAGCACAGATCTATGGCTACACCTTC
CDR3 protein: CSARAQIYGYTF

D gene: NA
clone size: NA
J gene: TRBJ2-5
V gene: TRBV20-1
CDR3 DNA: TGCAGTGCCAAGCGGGGACAAAGGGAGACCCAGTACTTC
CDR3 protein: CSAKRGQRETQYF

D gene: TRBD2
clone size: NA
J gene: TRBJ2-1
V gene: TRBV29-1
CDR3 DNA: TGCAGCGTTGGTCCAGCGGGAGGGAGGGAGACCCAGTTCTTC
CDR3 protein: CSVGPAGGRETQFF

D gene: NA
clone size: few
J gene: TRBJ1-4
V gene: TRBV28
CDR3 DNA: TGTGCCGGAGGACGTACGGATGAAAAACTGTTTTTT
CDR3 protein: CAGGRTDEKLFF

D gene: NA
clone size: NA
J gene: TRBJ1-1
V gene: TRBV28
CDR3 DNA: TGTGCCAGCAGGGCAGAGATGAACACTGAAGCTTTCTTT
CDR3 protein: CASRAEMNTEAFF

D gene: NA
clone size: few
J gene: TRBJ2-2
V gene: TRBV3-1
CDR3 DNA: TGTGCCAGCAGTCGGGACTTCACCGGGGAGCTGTTTTTT
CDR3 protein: CASSRDFTGELFF

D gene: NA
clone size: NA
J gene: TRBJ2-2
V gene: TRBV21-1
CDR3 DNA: TGTGCCAGCAGCAAAGTCGGAGGGGGAATGCCCGGGGAGCTGTTTTTT
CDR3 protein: CASSKVGGGMPGELFF

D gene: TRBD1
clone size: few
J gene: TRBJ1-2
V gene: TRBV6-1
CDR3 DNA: TGTGCCAGCAGGAGGGGACAGGGGACATATGGCTACACCTTC
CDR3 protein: CASRRGQGTYGYTF

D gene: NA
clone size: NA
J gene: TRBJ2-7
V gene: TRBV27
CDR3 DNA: TGTGCCAGCAGTTTCACAGACCTATACGAGCAGTACTTC
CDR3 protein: CASSFTDLYEQYF

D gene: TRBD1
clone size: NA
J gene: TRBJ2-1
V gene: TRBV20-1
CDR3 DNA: TGCAGTGCTAGCAGAGAGACAGGGTGGAATGAGCAGTTCTTC
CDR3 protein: CSASRETGWNEQFF